This section outlines one T cell receptor (beta chain) sequence together with its context. What it binds is not known. Only in-frame clones appear in the TCRdb table, and some are missing; sequencing was by immunoSEQ multiplex PCR. The repertoire holds roughly 150,000 clones, with roughly 91% as singletons. This sample was included in a study of T cell responses to AZD1222 COVID-19 vaccine. Study at large: Second doses were pooled across both intervals (about 4 or about 12 weeks). Study results and caveats: Regions left unmutated in variants are reportedly the target of nearly half of spike-specific TCRs. Dominant CD4 TCR responses targeted spike regions 160-218 and 743-854. There were mostly white British donors and more females than males, and clonal diversity was possibly underestimated.

This CDR3 has 16 amino acids. Sequencing was performed on peripheral blood, taken on day 0 of AZD1222 vaccination. The sequence was collected from an adult in good health. The gene calls are TRBV21-1 and TRBJ1-2; TRBD1 reflects the table's D call only, with no check against the DNA. TRBV21-1 is a recognized pseudogene. The CDR3 sequence is CASSKEGQGVDYGYTF. The CDR3 region has the DNA TGTGCCAGCAGCAAAGAAGGACAGGGAGTGGACTATGGCTACACCTTC.